Detailed here is one T cell receptor (beta chain). What it recognizes is unknown. The data originate from a study of PD-1 blockade in classical Hodgkin lymphoma. Notes on the study in general: Baseline TCR diversity was reportedly lower in newly diagnosed patients than healthy donors. Complete responders' diversity at baseline resembled that of newly diagnosed patients.

Every single patient, without exception, relapsed after autologous stem cell transplantation, and brentuximab vedotin exposure varied. When best responses were assessed, they were complete response, partial response or progressive disease. Germline V gene lookup returns CDR1 SGHAT and CDR2 FQNNGV. CDR3 length: 18 amino acids. Trimming cost V 0 bases and J 0 bases, with 14 bases left between them. Sequencing was performed with immunoSEQ multiplex PCR; in TCRdb, only in-frame clones are kept and a portion is missing. The repertoire holds about 15,000 clones, with approximately 86% as singletons. This material consisted of peripheral blood mononuclear cells (PBMCs), taken at baseline. J is TRBJ1-4 and V is TRBV11-2; D gene uncertain. This TCR came from a human donor with classical Hodgkin lymphoma. DNA of the CDR3: TGTGCCAGCAGCTTAGATGCGGGAGGATCTGCAACTAATGAAAAACTGTTTTTT. It is translated as CASSLDAGGSATNEKLFF.